These 28 T cell receptor beta chains share one sample of origin, sequenced in a study of T cells in Graves' hyperthyroidism and ophthalmopathy. RNA transcripts yielded amplified TCR beta CDR3 regions. RT-PCR in the first round (using the HTBI primer set) targeted the TCR CDR3. TCRdb called the multiplex PCR reads again in MiXCR, with one record for every CDR3 protein. This sample has about 420,000 distinct CDR3 sequences, with 15% to 19% found just once. Sample: blood. The receptors come from a woman aged 18 to 35 with Graves' hyperthyroidism.

At least ten counts were recorded for this clonotype. V usage is TRBV18 and J usage is TRBJ2-2; D is perhaps TRBD1 (6 bases). Germline lookup yields CDR1 KGHSH and CDR2 LQKENI. Trimming left V 0 bases short and J 8 bases short, with 13 bases between. The CDR3 is made up of 15 amino acids. CDR3 in DNA: TGTGCCAGCTCACCACCCAACAGGGCTGCAGGGGAGCTGTTTTTT. Protein: CASSPPNRAAGELFF.

This clonotype was counted many times. One junction end does not reproduce the germline sequence, and a read error may be involved. The chain recombines TRBV5-8 with TRBJ2-7; tentatively, D is TRBD1 (5 bases). From germline, CDR1 is SGHTS and CDR2 YDEGEE. The CDR3 totals 15 residues. The CDR3 region is CASSAEQGWAYEQYF. The CDR3 DNA is TGCGCCAGCAGCGCAGAGCAGGGATGGGCCTACGAGCAGTACTTC.

The chain uses TRBV27 and TRBJ2-1; 8 nucleotides match TRBD1. After removal of 5 bases from V and 9 bases from J, the junction contained 15 bases not matched to a gene. CDR3 length: 16 residues. Germline CDR1 is MNHEY and CDR2 is SMNVEV (reference sequence). The CDR3 bases are TGTGCCAGCAGTGCACCAGGGGGCCGGAGGCTTGGTGAGCAGTTCTTC. Amino acids: CASSAPGGRRLGEQFF.

V and J are TRBV11-2 and TRBJ1-3; 9 nucleotides line up with TRBD1. In germline, CDR1 is SGHAT, CDR2 FQNNGV. The J segment lost 6 bases and the V segment lost 5 bases, leaving 5 bases of the junction unmatched. This CDR3 is 14 amino acids long. CDR3 DNA sequence: TGTGCCAGCAGCCTACAGGGGGCCGCAAACACCATATATTTT. Translating it yields CASSLQGAANTIYF.

This clonotype was seen a handful of times. The rearrangement uses TRBV7-2 and TRBJ1-1; D is perhaps TRBD1 (5 bases). Germline V gene lookup returns CDR1 SGHTA and CDR2 FQGNSA. Trimming stripped 5 bases from V and 0 bases from J, with 10 bases between. The CDR3 is made up of 14 amino acids. Here the CDR3 DNA reads TGTGCCAGCAGCGCACAGGCTCTGAACACTGAAGCTTTCTTT. This sequence encodes CASSAQALNTEAFF.

The sample holds a few counts of this clonotype. The chain is built from TRBV5-1 and TRBJ2-5; no firm D call. Trimming removed 1 base from V and 2 bases from J, with 12 bases in between. The germline V gene encodes CDR1 SGHRS and CDR2 YFSETQ. There are 15 residues in the CDR3. Here the CDR3 reads CASSLWAESQETQYF. The CDR3 nucleotides are TGCGCCAGCAGCTTGTGGGCAGAATCACAAGAGACCCAGTACTTC.

The chain recombines TRBV4-1 with TRBJ1-3, with D possibly TRBD1 on 5 matching bases. The CDR3 has 16 amino acids. Germline assignment: CDR1 MGHRA and CDR2 YSYEKL. The V gene lost 0 bases and the J gene lost 5 bases, with 14 bases spanning the gap. The CDR3: CASSQDRAAARNTIYF. CDR3 bases: TGCGCCAGCAGCCAAGACAGGGCCGCGGCCCGAAACACCATATATTTT.

This clonotype was recorded a few times. The V gene is TRBV28, the J gene TRBJ2-3; D possibly corresponds to TRBD2 (7 bases). Looked up from germline, CDR1 is MDHEN and CDR2 is SYDVKM. Trimming took 7 bases from V and 4 from J, leaving 12 bases between them. The CDR3 is made up of 13 amino acids. CDR3 sequence reads: CASNTGGPDTQYF. For the CDR3, the DNA is TGTGCCAGCAATACGGGGGGCCCAGATACGCAGTATTTT.

The V and J genes are TRBV7-2 and TRBJ2-3; 14 bases line up with TRBD2. Trimming took 5 bases from V and 11 from J; bases not matched to a gene: 3. The germline CDR1 and CDR2 sequences are SGHTA and FQGNSA. The CDR3 contains 13 residues. The CDR3 here is CASSLGTSGGQYF. CDR3 bases: TGTGCCAGCAGCCTCGGGACTAGCGGGGGGCAGTATTTT. The full variable domain, rest sourced from reference TRBV7-2 and TRBJ2-3, is GAGVSQSPSNKVTEKGKDVELRCDPISGHTALYWYRQSLGQGLEFLIYFQGNSAPDKSGLPSDRFSAERTGGSVSTLTIQRTQQEDSAVYLCASSLGTSGGQYFGPGTRLTVL.

This clonotype was seen at least ten times. The rearrangement uses TRBV5-1 and TRBJ2-1; 7 positions agree with TRBD1. Unmatched junction bases numbered 4, after V lost 1 base and J lost 0 bases. Germline loops: CDR1 SGHRS, CDR2 YFSETQ. This CDR3 spans 16 amino acids. Here the CDR3 reads CASSLPGQVSYNEQFF. In DNA, the CDR3 is TGCGCCAGCAGCTTGCCCGGACAGGTCTCCTACAATGAGCAGTTCTTC.

The V call is TRBV29-1, the J call TRBJ2-3, with 10 bases fitting TRBD1. The CDR3 contains 18 residues. Germline values: CDR1 SQVTM, CDR2 ANQGSEA. With V trimmed by 1 base and J by 4 bases, 14 bases remained unmatched. CDR3 sequence: CSVEGQGAITKLPDTQYF. DNA for the CDR3: TGCAGCGTTGAAGGACAGGGGGCTATTACGAAACTCCCAGATACGCAGTATTTT.

This clonotype was found many times. At one end, the junction sequence differs from germline, possibly due to a read error. The CDR3: CASSLDRANTEAFF. The CDR3, as DNA: TGTGCCAGCAGCTTAGACAGGGCGAACACTGAAGCTTTCTTT. The chain carries TRBV5-1 and TRBJ1-1; 7 nucleotides match TRBD1. CDR3 length equals 14 residues. The germline V gene encodes CDR1 SGHRS and CDR2 YFSETQ.

This clonotype was seen more than once but under ten times. The rearrangement links TRBV7-9 to TRBJ1-2, with 7 positions matching TRBD1. Germline V lookup: CDR1 SEHNR, CDR2 FQNEAQ (reference sequence). The trim removed 2 bases at V and 5 bases at J, leaving 8 bases unmatched. This CDR3 spans 15 amino acids. The CDR3 here is CASSLPTGFKYGYTF. DNA for the CDR3: TGTGCCAGCAGCTTACCGACAGGGTTCAAGTATGGCTACACCTTC.

This clonotype was counted once. This sequence joins TRBV7-2 and TRBJ2-1; D is tentatively TRBD1 or TRBD2 (5 bases each). With 6 bases removed from V and 4 bases from J, the gap between germline ends came to 19 bases. Per the germline V gene, CDR1 is SGHTA and CDR2 is FQGNSA. The CDR3 spans 16 residues. The CDR3 loop reads CASSVGKGTPYNEQFF. In DNA, the CDR3 is TGTGCCAGCAGTGTGGGTAAAGGGACCCCGTACAATGAGCAGTTCTTC.

This clonotype was seen repeatedly, ten times or more. The rearrangement uses TRBV20-1 and TRBJ2-7; D is perhaps TRBD2 (6 bases). CDR1 is DFQATT, CDR2 SNEGSKA, per germline (reference sequence). Between the trimmed V and J ends, which lost 4 bases and 3 bases, there was a span of 28 bases. This CDR3 is 18 amino acids long. Here the CDR3 reads CSATYFFFLAGYIYEQYF. The CDR3 DNA sequence: TGCAGTGCTACTTATTTCTTCTTCTTGGCGGGGTATATCTACGAGCAGTACTTC.

The genes are TRBV5-1 and TRBJ2-1, with 9 bases that match TRBD2. In germline, CDR1 is SGHRS, CDR2 YFSETQ. The CDR3 sequence is 15 residues long. V dropped 0 bases and J dropped 8; count of bases not matched to a gene: 6. The CDR3 DNA follows: TGCGCCAGCAGCTTGGGAGGACTAGCGACGTATGAGCAGTTCTTC. Amino acids: CASSLGGLATYEQFF.

Concerning this clonotype: A read error may be the cause here, since a much bigger clone is one base away. This sequence joins TRBV2 and TRBJ1-2; a possible D gene is TRBD1 (5 bases). The CDR3 extends over 12 amino acids. Germline CDR1 SNHLY, CDR2 FYNNEI. Trimming left V 6 bases short and J 7 bases short, with 12 bases between. The CDR3: CASRGTRSGYTF. In nucleotides, the CDR3 is TGTGCCAGCAGGGGGACCCGAAGTGGCTACACCTTC.

This clonotype was recorded a few times. The rearrangement uses TRBV20-1 and TRBJ1-2; TRBD1 is a possible D gene (6 bases). Trimming removed 7 bases from V and 7 bases from J, with 13 bases in between. The CDR3 length is 11 residues. Germline CDR1 and CDR2: DFQATT and SNEGSKA (reference sequence). The CDR3 reads CSVSRGSGYTF. In DNA, the CDR3 is TGCAGTGTTTCCAGGGGAAGTGGCTACACCTTC.

Concerning this clonotype itself: This may be a read error: a much more frequent sequence differs by one nucleotide. The chain couples TRBV7-3 to TRBJ2-5; a weak D match, TRBD2 (5 bases). Germline-derived CDR1 and CDR2 are SGHTA and FQGTGA. This CDR3 has 13 amino acids. The CDR3 is CAGSLLVEETQYF. The CDR3 DNA follows: TGTGCCGGCAGCTTACTAGTAGAAGAGACCCAGTACTTC.

This clonotype was detected ten times or more. CDR3 residues: CASGLQGREKLFF. DNA for the CDR3: TGTGCCAGCGGACTACAGGGCAGAGAAAAACTGTTTTTT. The chain has TRBV6-2 or TRBV6-3 and TRBJ1-4; maybe TRBD1 (6 bases). Germline CDR1 is MNHEY and CDR2 is SVGEGT. Trimming took off 8 bases at V and 8 bases at J, with 15 bases between the two ends. The CDR3 extends over 13 amino acids.

Note on this clonotype: Just one base apart from a much larger clone, this may be a read error. The chain links TRBV4-1 to TRBJ1-5; D ambiguous. Per the germline V gene, CDR1 is MGHRA and CDR2 is YSYEKL. CDR3 length: 15 residues. V was pared by 2 bases and J by 5 bases, with 13 bases between. The CDR3 DNA reads TGCGCCAGCAGCCAATTAGGCCCGACCGATCAGCCCCAGCATTTT. Translating it yields CASSQLGPTDQPQHF.

This clonotype came up once. The chain employs TRBV19 and TRBJ1-2; D unclear. Trimming took 1 base from V and 8 from J, leaving 23 bases between them. CDR1 and CDR2 from the germline V gene are LNHDA and SQIVND (reference sequence). This CDR3 spans 17 amino acids. CDR3 sequence: CASSIAPVPPHMYGYTF. The CDR3, as DNA: TGTGCCAGTAGTATAGCCCCAGTCCCTCCGCACATGTACGGCTACACCTTC.

This clonotype was counted many times. V gene TRBV5-8 combines with J gene TRBJ2-1; TRBD2 agrees at 9 bases. The CDR3 runs 14 residues. CDR1 is SGHTS, CDR2 YDEGEE, per germline. V shed 1 base, J shed 8 bases, and the junction held 4 bases outside the gene matches. CDR3 sequence reads: CASSLPSGIDEQFF. The CDR3 DNA is TGTGCCAGCAGCTTGCCTAGCGGGATTGATGAGCAGTTCTTC.

This clonotype was picked up many times. One end of the junction is discordant with germline, which a read error may explain. This chain joins TRBV7-8 and TRBJ2-3; D may be TRBD2 (7 bases). CDR3 length: 14 residues. CDR1 and CDR2 (germline): SGHVS, FQNEAQ. Written as DNA, the CDR3 is TGTGCCAGCACCTTAGGGGGGGCGGCGGGTACGCAGTATTTT. Protein: CASTLGGAAGTQYF.

This clonotype came up many times. The rearrangement joins TRBV18 to TRBJ2-7; D remains ambiguous. V dropped 0 bases and J dropped 3 bases, with 9 bases sitting between them. The length of the CDR3 is 14 residues. CDR1 and CDR2 from the germline V gene are KGHSH and LQKENI. CDR3 sequence (DNA): TGTGCCAGCTCACCACCGAGCCTAGTCTACGAGCAGTACTTC. Translating it yields CASSPPSLVYEQYF.

In its sample, this clonotype was seen many times. J is TRBJ1-1 and V is TRBV9; perhaps TRBD1 as D (5 bases). This CDR3 region has 14 residues. CDR1 and CDR2 from the germline V gene are SGDLS and YYNGEE. Trimming took off 0 bases at V and 2 bases at J, with 8 bases between the two ends. CDR3 coding DNA: TGTGCCAGCAGCGTAGGGGGGTTCAACACTGAAGCTTTCTTT. This translates into CASSVGGFNTEAFF.

This clonotype was picked up a small number of times. At one boundary the junction diverges from the germline segment, which might be a read error. The chain recombines TRBV4-1 with TRBJ2-3, with TRBD2 as a possible D gene (5 bases). CDR3 length: 16 residues. Looked up from germline, CDR1 is MGHRA and CDR2 is YSYEKL. CDR3 sequence reads: CASSQEDLASTNTQYF. In DNA form, the CDR3 reads TGCGCCAGCAGCCAAGAAGATCTAGCTAGCACAAATACGCAGTATTTT.

The chain couples TRBV10-3 to TRBJ2-7; D possibly corresponds to TRBD2 (7 bases). Trimming shortened V by 11 bases and J by 3 bases, and 14 bases separated the two germline ends. The germline CDR1 and CDR2 sequences are ENHRY and SYGVKD. The CDR3 spans 12 residues. The CDR3 region is CAAGAGDYEQYF. For the CDR3, the DNA is TGTGCCGCGGGGGCAGGGGACTACGAGCAGTACTTC.